The sequence of this T cell receptor beta chain was determined in a study of cytomegalovirus exposure and HLA in healthy donors. Whole-study findings and limits: The investigators catalogued some 160 TCR beta chains as cytomegalovirus-associated. Most TCR sequences were seen very rarely across donors, but some public TCRs occurred in many. As was reported, the classifier diagnosed cytomegalovirus status with high specificity and sensitivity.

On this clone itself: Its antigen is still unknown.

While the first cohort had 600 to 800 subjects, the donors belonged to the separate validation cohort of roughly 120 subjects. V lost 4 bases and J lost 1, with 19 bases in between. CDR1 and CDR2 from the germline V gene are SEHNR and FQNEAQ (reference sequence). This CDR3 comprises 17 residues. The assay was immunoSEQ multiplex PCR, and TCRdb's table has in-frame clones only and misses some. The repertoire holds about 130,000 clones, with approximately 89% as singletons. The sequence was obtained from a man aged 30-40 years in good health and CMV-seronegative. Sequencing input: PBMCs. This chain connects TRBV7-9 to TRBJ1-1, with D uncertain. CDR3 amino acids: CASSSTEPREGNTEAFF. DNA for the CDR3: TGTGCCAGCAGCTCTACTGAGCCTCGGGAGGGGAACACTGAAGCTTTCTTT.